This T cell receptor (beta chain) comes out of a study of blood T cell repertoires in COVID-19. The wider study: Sample material is recorded as cDNA or gDNA derived from T cells, B-cell-depleted T cells, or PBMCs.

Methods used by the authors: Reference gene primer amplification gave nucleated cell count estimates. Clones were read by immunoSEQ multiplex PCR, and TCRdb kept only the in-frame ones, dropping some. For V, J and clone size, that table is used; D and trimming come from the DNA. Among some 230,000 clones listed, 84% were seen once. CDR3 length: 16 residues. The germline CDR1 and CDR2 sequences are SGHVS and FNYEAQ. The trim removed 4 bases at V and 3 bases at J, leaving 7 bases unmatched. This clone appeared a single time. The sample comprised peripheral blood. This TCR was recovered from a woman aged 25 to 45 who had recovered from COVID-19. The chain carries TRBV7-6 and TRBJ2-2; 8 positions match TRBD1. The DNA of the CDR3 is TGTGCCAGCAGCTCAGGGGGCGCGGCGGACACCGGGGAGCTGTTTTTT. Encoded protein: CASSSGGAADTGELFF.